This TCR beta chain comes out of a study of CD8 T cells in ankylosing spondylitis. Study-wide results and caveats: Reportedly, significant enrichment of disease-linked clones occurred in matched ankylosing spondylitis synovial fluid. The study identified a TCR beta motif of roughly eight highly homologous variants that appeared characteristic of ankylosing spondylitis blood.

A single record per CDR3 protein comes from TCRdb applying MiXCR to the 5' RACE reads. The top ten hold approximately 15% of the sample, which has 390,000 or so distinct CDR3 sequences, about a fifth seen once. This CDR3 spans 13 amino acids. Germline CDR1 reads ENHRY; CDR2 reads SYGVKD. V was clipped by 4 bases and J by 5 bases, with 12 bases between them. To note about this clonotype: Its antigen is still unknown.

The specimen sequenced was blood, either unsorted or a sorted T cell fraction (not recorded which). This receptor was obtained from a male donor with ankylosing spondylitis. The chain employs TRBV10-3 and TRBJ2-7; D might be TRBD2 (5 bases). The CDR3: CAISVREDNEQYF. CDR3 nucleotides: TGTGCCATCAGTGTACGGGAAGACAACGAGCAGTACTTC.